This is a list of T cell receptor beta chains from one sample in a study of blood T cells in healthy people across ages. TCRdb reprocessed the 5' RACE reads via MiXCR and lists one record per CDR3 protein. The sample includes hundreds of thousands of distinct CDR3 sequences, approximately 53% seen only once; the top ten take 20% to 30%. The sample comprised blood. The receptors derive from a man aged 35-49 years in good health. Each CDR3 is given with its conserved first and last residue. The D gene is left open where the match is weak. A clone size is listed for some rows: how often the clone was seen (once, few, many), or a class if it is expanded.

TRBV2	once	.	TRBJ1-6	CASTYRYDSPLHF	TGTGCCAGCACGTACCGTTATGATTCACCCCTCCACTTT
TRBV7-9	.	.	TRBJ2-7	CASSSSGGPTYEQYF	TGTGCCAGCAGCTCCAGTGGGGGACCGACCTACGAGCAGTACTTC
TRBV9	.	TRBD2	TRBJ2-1	CASSVTAGEQFF	TGTGCCAGCAGCGTAACAGCGGGAGAGCAGTTCTTC
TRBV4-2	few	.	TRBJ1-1	CASSQSLGRPGKEAFF	TGTGCCAGCAGCCAGTCCCTGGGACGGCCAGGAAAAGAAGCTTTCTTT
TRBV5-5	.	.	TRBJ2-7	CASSLLPGRYEQYF	TGTGCCAGCAGCTTGTTGCCAGGACGCTACGAGCAGTACTTC
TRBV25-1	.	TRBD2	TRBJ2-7	CASSEITSGSYEQYF	TGTGCCAGCAGTGAAATCACTAGCGGGAGTTACGAGCAGTACTTC
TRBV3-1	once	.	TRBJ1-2	CASSEKGGYGYTF	TGTGCCAGCAGCGAGAAAGGGGGATATGGCTACACCTTC
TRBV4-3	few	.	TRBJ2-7	CASSQDRGLYYEQYF	TGCGCCAGCAGCCAAGATCGAGGCCTATACTACGAGCAGTACTTC
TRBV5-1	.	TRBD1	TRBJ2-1	CASSPRRDRVGNEQFF	TGCGCCAGCAGCCCGCGACGGGACAGGGTAGGCAATGAGCAGTTCTTC
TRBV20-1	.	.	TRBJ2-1	CSAETGTYNEQFF	TGCAGTGCGGAAACCGGGACTTACAATGAGCAGTTCTTC
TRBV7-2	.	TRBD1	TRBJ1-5	CASSPTGGNSNQPQHF	TGTGCCAGCAGCCCGACAGGGGGAAATAGCAATCAGCCCCAGCATTTT
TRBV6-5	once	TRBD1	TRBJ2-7	CASRFPGQGANEQYF	TGTGCCAGCAGATTCCCGGGACAGGGGGCGAACGAGCAGTACTTC
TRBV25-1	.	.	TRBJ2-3	CASSGTGGADTQYF	TGTGCCAGCAGTGGCACCGGCGGTGCAGATACGCAGTATTTT
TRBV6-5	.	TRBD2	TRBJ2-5	CASSDSGLAGDLGETQYF	TGTGCCAGCAGTGACTCGGGGCTAGCGGGTGACCTCGGGGAGACCCAGTACTTC
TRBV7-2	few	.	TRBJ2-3	CASSLDRGIGEDTQYF	TGTGCCAGCAGCTTAGACCGCGGGATTGGGGAAGATACGCAGTATTTT
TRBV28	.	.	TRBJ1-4	CASSFETGITNEKLFF	TGTGCCAGCAGTTTTGAGACAGGCATAACTAATGAAAAACTGTTTTTT
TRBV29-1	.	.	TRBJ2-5	CSVARDGLNIQETQYF	TGCAGCGTCGCTAGGGACGGATTAAATATCCAAGAGACCCAGTACTTC
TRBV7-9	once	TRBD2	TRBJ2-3	CASSLEVTSGLDTQYF	TGTGCCAGCAGCTTAGAGGTGACTAGCGGACTAGATACGCAGTATTTT
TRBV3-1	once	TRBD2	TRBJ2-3	CASSQTSGKGKNTQYF	TGTGCCAGCAGCCAGACTAGCGGGAAGGGCAAGAATACGCAGTATTTT
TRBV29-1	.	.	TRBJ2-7	CSVAGLQGSYEQYF	TGCAGCGTCGCCGGCTTACAGGGATCCTACGAGCAGTACTTC
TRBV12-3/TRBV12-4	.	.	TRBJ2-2	CASSYRAPNTGELFF	TGTGCCAGCAGCTATAGGGCTCCCAACACCGGGGAGCTGTTTTTT
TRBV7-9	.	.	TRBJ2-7	CASSSESLSEQYF	TGTGCCAGCAGCTCAGAGTCCCTCAGCGAGCAGTACTTC
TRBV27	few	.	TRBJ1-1	CASSVLGGNTEAFF	TGTGCCAGCAGTGTTCTCGGGGGGAACACTGAAGCTTTCTTT
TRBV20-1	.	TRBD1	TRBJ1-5	CSAKIGTGDQPQHF	TGCAGTGCAAAAATTGGGACAGGGGATCAGCCCCAGCATTTT
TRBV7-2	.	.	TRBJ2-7	CASSDDTYEQYF	TGTGCCAGCAGCGATGACACCTACGAGCAGTACTTC
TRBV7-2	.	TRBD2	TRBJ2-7	CASSLASGLARYEQYF	TGTGCCAGCAGCTTAGCATCGGGACTAGCGCGCTACGAGCAGTACTTC
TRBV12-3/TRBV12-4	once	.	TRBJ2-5	CASSPRTVEETQYF	TGTGCCAGCAGTCCCCGGACAGTCGAAGAGACCCAGTACTTC
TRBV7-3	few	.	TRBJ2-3	CASSRDPVSTDTQYF	TGTGCCAGCAGCCGCGACCCGGTGAGCACAGATACGCAGTATTTT
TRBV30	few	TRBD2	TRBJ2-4	CACNPGGGNIQYF	TGTGCCTGCAACCCTGGGGGGGGGAACATTCAGTACTTC
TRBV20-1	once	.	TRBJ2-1	CSAPSARLDRGGEQFF	TGCAGTGCTCCTTCCGCTAGACTAGACCGAGGGGGTGAGCAGTTCTTC
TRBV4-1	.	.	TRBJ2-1	CASSQDLGTPEQFF	TGCGCCAGCAGCCAAGATCTCGGGACTCCCGAGCAGTTCTTC
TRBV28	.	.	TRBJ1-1	CASVPYGSTEAFF	TGTGCCAGTGTCCCATATGGTAGCACTGAAGCTTTCTTT
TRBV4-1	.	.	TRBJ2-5	CASSQPDQIWETQYF	TGCGCCAGCAGCCAGCCAGACCAGATCTGGGAGACCCAGTACTTC
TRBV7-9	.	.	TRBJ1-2	CASSPDLGRGYGYTF	TGTGCCAGCAGCCCAGATCTAGGCAGAGGCTATGGCTACACCTTC
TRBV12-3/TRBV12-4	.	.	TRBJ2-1	CASSSRDSSKVEQFF	TGTGCCAGTAGTTCAAGGGACTCGAGTAAAGTGGAGCAGTTCTTC
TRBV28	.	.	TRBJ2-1	CASSLRVYEQFF	TGTGCCAGCAGTTTGCGGGTGTATGAGCAGTTCTTC
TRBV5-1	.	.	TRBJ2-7	CASSWSLRSPTEAYEQYF	TGCGCCAGCAGCTGGTCGCTGAGATCCCCTACTGAGGCCTACGAGCAGTACTTC
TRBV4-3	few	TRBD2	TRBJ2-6	CASTQGTSGSSGANVLTF	TGCGCCAGCACCCAGGGGACTAGCGGGAGTTCTGGGGCCAACGTCCTGACTTTC
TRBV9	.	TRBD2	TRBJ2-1	CVSTRGTSEVNEQFF	TGTGTCAGCACCCGGGGGACTAGCGAAGTCAATGAGCAGTTCTTC
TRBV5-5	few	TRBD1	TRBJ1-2	CASSPGDRVLLTNYGYTF	TGTGCCAGCAGCCCCGGGGACAGAGTCCTCCTCACTAACTATGGCTACACCTTC
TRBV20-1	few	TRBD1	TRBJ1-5	CSARGQGPGASYQPQHF	TGCAGTGCTAGGGGACAGGGACCGGGGGCGAGTTATCAGCCCCAGCATTTT
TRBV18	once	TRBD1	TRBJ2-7	CASSPGDSWAYEQYF	TGTGCCAGCTCACCCGGGGACAGCTGGGCCTACGAGCAGTACTTC
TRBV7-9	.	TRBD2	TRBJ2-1	CAGSLGSAGTSSFF	TGTGCCGGCAGCTTAGGTTCGGCCGGGACTAGCTCGTTCTTC
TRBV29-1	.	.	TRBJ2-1	CSVLIRDKGYNEQFF	TGCAGCGTTCTAATCCGGGACAAGGGATACAATGAGCAGTTCTTC
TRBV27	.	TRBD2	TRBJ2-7	CASSLAGEDEQYF	TGTGCCAGCAGTTTAGCGGGGGAGGACGAGCAGTACTTC
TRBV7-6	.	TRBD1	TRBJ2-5	CASSLGTGGGETQYF	TGTGCCAGCAGCTTAGGGACAGGGGGAGGGGAGACCCAGTACTTC
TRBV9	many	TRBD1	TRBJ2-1	CASNRDRGPNEQFF	TGTGCCAGCAACCGGGACAGGGGGCCTAATGAGCAGTTCTTC